The 10 T cell receptor beta chains below all came from one sample that was sequenced in a study of cytomegalovirus exposure and HLA in healthy donors (TCRdb year 2017). Receptor amplification or capture employed the immunoSEQ multiplex PCR assay. For the multiplex PCR, a mixture combining 60 forward primers for TCR Vbeta segments and 13 reverse primers for TCR Jbeta segments was used. Held by TCRdb, this immuneACCESS table contains in-frame sequences only and omits some clones. Under half of the omission traces to an unresolved V gene where checked; the cause of the rest is unknown. This specimen's table enumerates 63,000 or so clones. The leading ten clones occupy roughly 15% of the sample. The source material was PBMCs. The receptors originated from a boy under 18 in good health and CMV-seronegative.

The chain joins TRBV29-1 to TRBJ1-1; D gene uncertain. The CDR3 spans 16 residues. The germline V and J ends were trimmed by 5 bases and 0 bases, with 19 bases remaining between them. CDR1 is SQVTM, CDR2 ANQGSEA, per germline. The CDR3 region is CSVRVAGSNLNTEAFF. The CDR3, as DNA: TGCAGCGTTCGCGTTGCGGGGTCCAACCTGAACACTGAAGCTTTCTTT.

The chain is built from TRBV19 and TRBJ2-7; TRBD2 aligns across 10 bases. Trimming at V came to 3 bases and at J to 2 bases, leaving 19 bases not matched to a gene. Germline V gene data show CDR1 as LNHDA and CDR2 as SQIVND (reference sequence). The CDR3 length is 20 residues. The CDR3 loop is CASSMLGNRIGTSATYEQYF. The CDR3 DNA reads TGTGCCAGTAGTATGCTCGGTAATAGGATCGGGACTAGCGCGACCTACGAGCAGTACTTC.

About this clone itself: The same CDR3 can be traced to other DNA sequences in this sample. This chain uses TRBV2 with TRBJ1-4; D gene uncertain. CDR3 length: 13 amino acids. Deletions cut 4 bases from V and 7 bases from J, with 10 bases between. The germline gives CDR1 SNHLY, CDR2 FYNNEI. CDR3 in DNA: TGTGCCAGCAGTGTAAGGGCGGGTGAAAAACTGTTTTTT. Translating gives CASSVRAGEKLFF.

The chain recombines TRBV23-1 with TRBJ1-1; D possibly corresponds to TRBD1 (5 bases). TRBV23-1 carries the ORF label, with uncertain function. The CDR3 loop spans 15 amino acids. V was clipped by 4 bases and J by 1 base, with 13 bases between them. CDR3 coding DNA: TGCGCCAGCAGTCCTTCCGGGGGGTCGAACACTGAAGCTTTCTTT. Encoded protein: CASSPSGGSNTEAFF.

This chain links TRBV10-3 with TRBJ1-5; D gene unclear. The CDR3 length is 13 residues. Between the trimmed V and J ends, which lost 3 bases and 4 bases, there was a span of 7 bases. CDR1 ENHRY and CDR2 SYGVKD come from the germline V gene. CDR3 protein: CAISDGVNQPQHF. In DNA, the CDR3 is TGTGCCATCAGTGATGGAGTGAATCAGCCCCAGCATTTT.

V usage is TRBV6-5 and J usage is TRBJ1-2; 7 bases match TRBD1. This CDR3 spans 14 amino acids. From germline, CDR1 is MNHEY and CDR2 SVGAGI. V shed 6 bases and J 4 bases; nucleotides not matched to a gene: 8. Here the CDR3 DNA reads TGTGCCAGCAGCCGGGCAGGGGGAATCTATGGCTACACCTTC. Translation: CASSRAGGIYGYTF.

Notes on this clone: Within the sample, other DNA sequences also encode this same CDR3. The V gene is TRBV11-2, the J gene TRBJ2-7, with D tentatively TRBD2 (6 bases). V was clipped by 3 bases and J by 2 bases, with 8 bases between them. The CDR3 length is 13 residues. CDR1 and CDR2 from the germline V gene are SGHAT and FQNNGV. Here the CDR3 DNA reads TGTGCCAGCAGCTTTGGCGGGACCTACGAGCAGTACTTC. It specifies CASSFGGTYEQYF.

The chain links TRBV19 to TRBJ1-1; D gene unclear. The germline gives CDR1 LNHDA, CDR2 SQIVND (reference sequence). Between the trimmed V and J ends, which lost 5 bases and 1 base, there was a span of 14 bases. This CDR3 contains 15 residues. The CDR3 spells CASSPSRSTNTEAFF. The CDR3 nucleotides read TGTGCCAGTAGTCCCTCCAGGTCCACGAACACTGAAGCTTTCTTT.

This sequence joins TRBV5-6 and TRBJ1-2; 11 nucleotides align to TRBD1. V trimming: 2 bases; J trimming: 6 bases; junction bases outside the gene matches: 15. Germline V gene data show CDR1 as SGHDT and CDR2 as YYEEEE. The CDR3 consists of 18 residues. The CDR3 DNA sequence: TGTGCCAGCAGCTTCCCAAGGACAGGGGGCGATTGGAGGCATGGCTACACCTTC. Translation gives CASSFPRTGGDWRHGYTF.

V usage is TRBV30 and J usage is TRBJ2-7, with TRBD1 matching over 9 bases. Germline lookup yields CDR1 GTSNPN and CDR2 SVGIG (reference sequence). This CDR3 spans 13 amino acids. V was clipped by 2 bases and J by 4 bases; unmatched bases: 3. CDR3: CAWSRQGVYEQYF. The CDR3 region has the DNA TGTGCCTGGAGTCGACAGGGGGTTTACGAGCAGTACTTC.